The rows below give T cell receptor beta chains drawn from one sample of a study of monozygotic twins with inflammatory bowel disease. With the 5' RACE reads reprocessed, TCRdb shows one record per CDR3 protein and no DNA. The ten top clones account for 2.8%, within a sample of 150,000 to 200,000 distinct CDR3 sequences. Sequencing was performed on blood. Source of these receptors: a human donor with ulcerative colitis or Crohn's disease, or a healthy co-twin of an affected twin (not recorded which). The CDR3 runs from the conserved cysteine through the conserved F or W.

j_gene | v_gene | CDR3aa
TRBJ2-7 | TRBV7-2 | CASSSHGGSSYEQYF
TRBJ2-1 | TRBV27 | CASSSNYNEQFF
TRBJ2-5 | TRBV27 | CASSATSQETQYF
TRBJ2-1 | TRBV5-1 | CASSQGLAGGVHRYNEQFF
TRBJ1-2 | TRBV28 | CASSTTGSGVNYGYTF
TRBJ2-1 | TRBV18 | CASSALAGEVLGNEQFF
TRBJ1-5 | TRBV5-6 | CASSLAGRDEPQHF
TRBJ2-5 | TRBV18 | CASSKNRDRGETQYF
TRBJ2-3 | TRBV28 | CASSLGGRADTQYF
TRBJ1-6 | TRBV11-2 | CASSLKMPNSPLHF
TRBJ2-2 | TRBV12-3/TRBV12-4 | CASRGQRLAGAYTGELFF
TRBJ2-7 | TRBV7-2 | CASSLLARGVEQYF
TRBJ1-6 | TRBV28 | CASIPRWGQNSPLHF
TRBJ1-1 | TRBV4-3 | CASSQGWFTEAFF
TRBJ1-6 | TRBV21-1 | CASSKVAGDSNSPLHF
TRBJ2-2 | TRBV5-1 | CASSLGQGAPGELFF
TRBJ2-3 | TRBV9 | CASSVISSHTDTQYF
TRBJ2-1 | TRBV20-1 | CSATSPGTSLHEQFF
TRBJ2-7 | TRBV20-1 | CSARVAGGTSPEQYF
TRBJ2-7 | TRBV25-1 | CASSESRTGDYEQYF
TRBJ1-2 | TRBV20-1 | CSARPIQGANYGYTF
TRBJ2-5 | TRBV4-2 | CASSQSQGIETQYF
TRBJ2-4 | TRBV15 | CATSGLLGIQYF
TRBJ2-7 | TRBV12-3/TRBV12-4 | CASSQGLHYEQYF
TRBJ2-7 | TRBV2 | CASSEEVYEQYF
TRBJ2-6 | TRBV20-1 | CSGPSSGANVLTF
TRBJ1-3 | TRBV2 | CASNEGATSGNTIYF
TRBJ1-1 | TRBV24-1 | CATSAGTGATEAFF
TRBJ2-2 | TRBV5-1 | CASSLGGTHTGELFF
TRBJ2-6 | TRBV20-1 | CSAGRSSSGANVLTF
TRBJ2-5 | TRBV18 | CASSPGQETQYF
TRBJ2-2 | TRBV27 | CASRGVGRGELFF
TRBJ2-5 | TRBV5-5 | CASSLEQGDWETQYF
TRBJ2-1 | TRBV4-3 | CASSLGTTYNEQFF
TRBJ2-3 | TRBV5-8 | CASSLGLAGGADTQYF
TRBJ2-1 | TRBV7-3 | CASSQGAGLAAYNEQFF
TRBJ2-6 | TRBV6-1 | CASRPGTGAGANVLTF
TRBJ2-1 | TRBV30 | CAWGLSHGGEQFF
TRBJ1-1 | TRBV29-1 | CSGGRGYGNTEAFF
TRBJ2-1 | TRBV6-5 | CASSYSLVNEQFF
TRBJ2-2 | TRBV25-1 | CASSSRTGFTGELFF
TRBJ2-7 | TRBV5-1 | CASSFNPGTGSGEQYF
TRBJ2-5 | TRBV24-1 | CATSDSQDYQETQYF
TRBJ2-5 | TRBV10-3 | CAISESGRGGQETQYF
TRBJ2-5 | TRBV9 | CASSTLTSAEETQYF
TRBJ2-7 | TRBV28 | CASSSPIRDRYEQYF
TRBJ2-1 | TRBV25-1 | CASSELVLAGDNEQFF
TRBJ2-5 | TRBV28 | CASSSYPGQGIQETQYF
TRBJ2-7 | TRBV3-1 | CASSQDLAPYEQYF
TRBJ2-7 | TRBV5-1 | CASSLSRAAYEQYF
TRBJ2-5 | TRBV2 | CASSEGIADPWRTQYF
TRBJ2-3 | TRBV28 | CASSFNIPTSTDTQYF
TRBJ1-6 | TRBV20-1 | CSAQGVAWSPLHF
TRBJ1-1 | TRBV7-9 | CASSSATGVSEAFF
TRBJ2-7 | TRBV20-1 | CSAFSGRAYEQYF
TRBJ2-3 | TRBV20-1 | CSARHGTSGSMGTDTQYF